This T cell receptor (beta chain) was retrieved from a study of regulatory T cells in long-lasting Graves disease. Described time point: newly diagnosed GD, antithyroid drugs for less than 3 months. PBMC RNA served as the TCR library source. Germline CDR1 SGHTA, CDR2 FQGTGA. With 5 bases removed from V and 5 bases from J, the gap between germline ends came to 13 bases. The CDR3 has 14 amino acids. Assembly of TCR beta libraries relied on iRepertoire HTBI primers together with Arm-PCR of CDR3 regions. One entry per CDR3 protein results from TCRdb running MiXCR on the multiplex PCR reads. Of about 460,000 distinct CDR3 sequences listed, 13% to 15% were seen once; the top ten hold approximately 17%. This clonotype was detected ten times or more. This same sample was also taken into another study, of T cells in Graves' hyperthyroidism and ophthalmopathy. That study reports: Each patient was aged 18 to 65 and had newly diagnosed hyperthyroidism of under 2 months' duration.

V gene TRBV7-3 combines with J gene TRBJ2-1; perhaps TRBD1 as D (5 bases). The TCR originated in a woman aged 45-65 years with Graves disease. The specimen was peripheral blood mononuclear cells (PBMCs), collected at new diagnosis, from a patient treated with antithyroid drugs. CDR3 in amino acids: CASSPATENNEQFF. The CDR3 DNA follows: TGTGCCAGCAGCCCAGCGACAGAGAACAATGAGCAGTTCTTC. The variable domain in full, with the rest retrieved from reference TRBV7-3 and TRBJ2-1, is GAGVSQTPSNKVTEKGKYVELRCDPISGHTALYWYRQSLGQGPEFLIYFQGTGAADDSGLPNDRFFAVRPEGSVSTLKIQRTERGDSAVYLCASSPATENNEQFFGPGTRLTVL.